The rows below give T cell receptor beta chains drawn from one sample of a study of blood T cell repertoires in COVID-19. TCRdb keeps only in-frame clones here, not all; method: immunoSEQ multiplex PCR. The data contain around 330,000 clones, approximately 87% of them singletons. Material for sequencing was peripheral blood. Receptors were obtained from a woman between 45 and 65 years old with active or convalescent COVID-19. Both conserved end residues are trimmed from each CDR3.

>13|TRBJ2-3|TRBV28
ASSLREYGTDTQY
>13|TRBJ2-5|TRBV5-4
ASSPGPDRQETQY
>11|TRBJ1-2|TRBV15
ATSSGQNYGYT
>12|TRBJ2-3|TRBV11-2
ASSLGGPTDTQY
>11|TRBJ1-1|TRBV19
ASSLSGNTEAF
>14|TRBJ2-3|TRBV25-1
ASGRGGTTRLDTQY
>14|TRBJ2-1|TRBV7-2
ASSPMELAGENEQF
>15|TRBJ2-5|TRBV7-2
ASSPRTSGFGSETQY
>13|TRBJ2-2|TRBV6-4
ASREAGEGTGELF
>10|TRBJ1-1|TRBV14
ASSQEGLEAF
>13|TRBJ2-3|TRBV19
ASSTSGPTGDTQY
>13|TRBJ2-3|TRBV7-9
ASSFWTSGTDTQY
>14|TRBJ2-2|TRBV5-1
ASSASGTANTGELF
>12|TRBJ1-2|TRBV27
ASSSWAAGGGYT
>9|TRBJ1-5|TRBV19
ASQDRDREA
>15|TRBJ1-1|TRBV7-3
ASSLRAVSTKNTEAF
>10|TRBJ1-1|TRBV28
ASSLAGDEAF
>12|TRBJ2-5|TRBV28
ASSFLAGGETQY
>14|TRBJ2-7|TRBV23-1
ASSLPRAGLSYEQY
>11|TRBJ1-3|TRBV2
ASIQDRGNTIY